This record concerns one T cell receptor (beta chain) sequence. What it recognizes is unknown. After removal of 6 bases from V and 4 bases from J, the junction contained 3 bases not matched to a gene. CDR3 length: 13 residues. Germline V CDR1 and CDR2: SGHDN, FVKESK. TCRdb passed the 5' RACE reads through MiXCR, listing each CDR3 protein once. The profile covers roughly 700,000 distinct CDR3 sequences, with more than 6.5% appearing a single time and around 0.95% taken by the ten largest. This sample was taken from a study of identical twins. Findings and caveats of the study: Findings came from cross-sectional statistics, without long-term follow-up of donors.

These records were also assigned to another study, of yellow fever vaccine responses in identical twins.

The receptor comes from a woman aged 18-30 years in good health. The material sequenced was PBMCs. This rearrangement joins TRBV14 to TRBJ2-7, with 10 bases fitting TRBD2. CDR3 protein: CASRSAGGYEQYF. CDR3 coding DNA: TGTGCCAGCAGGTCAGCGGGAGGGTACGAGCAGTACTTC.